This TCR beta chain is from a study of blood T cell repertoires in COVID-19. Symptom resolution, clearance, or two negative PCRs marked donors in Cohort 3 as recovered. This clone was counted a single time. Assay: immunoSEQ multiplex PCR; the TCRdb copy retains only in-frame clones and omits some. The top ten clones hold around 1.7% of a sample with nearly 400,000 clones, roughly 90% of them seen once. The V gene's germline CDR1 is SGHTS and CDR2 YDEGEE. CDR3 length: 15 amino acids. V was clipped by 5 bases and J by 3 bases; unmatched bases: 6. The origin of this receptor is a woman aged 30 to 39 who had recovered from COVID-19. The sequencing sample was made of PBMCs or T cells enriched from blood (not recorded which). The V and J genes are TRBV5-8 and TRBJ2-7, with 12 bases matching TRBD2. The DNA for the CDR3 is TGTGCCAGCAGACCTACTAGCGGGAGGCTCTACGAGCAGTACTTC. Its protein product is CASRPTSGRLYEQYF.